The 15 T cell receptor beta chains reported below all come from one sample, sequenced in a study of T cell responses to AZD1222 COVID-19 vaccine. Produced via immunoSEQ multiplex PCR; TCRdb's table is partial and in-frame only. The sample has around 140,000 clones; 88% are singletons. This specimen consisted of peripheral blood, obtained 28 days after the second dose of the MenACWY control vaccine. The receptors come from an adult who received the MenACWY meningococcal vaccine as a control.

The chain carries TRBV10-3 and TRBJ1-1, with TRBD1 matching 7 bases. With 11 bases clipped from V and 6 bases from J, the junction kept 15 bases outside the gene matches. The germline CDR1 and CDR2 sequences are ENHRY and SYGVKD. CDR3 length: 14 residues. The DNA for the CDR3 is TGTGCCGCTGCCGGGACAGCGCCGGGGTCTGAAGCTTTCTTT. Translated, it gives CAAAGTAPGSEAFF.

The chain couples TRBV18 to TRBJ2-6; a weak D match, TRBD2 (5 bases). Germline CDR1 is KGHSH and CDR2 is LQKENI. The ends were cut back, 5 bases at V and 0 bases at J, with 11 bases in the middle. This CDR3 has 16 residues. This CDR3 reads CASSAGIPSGANVLTF. CDR3 nucleotides: TGTGCCAGCTCAGCCGGGATCCCCTCTGGGGCCAACGTCCTGACTTTC.

The rearrangement uses TRBV5-5 and TRBJ1-4; a possible D gene is TRBD1 (6 bases). Germline-derived CDR1 and CDR2 are SGHKS and YYEKEE (reference sequence). V was shortened by 0 bases and J by 2 bases, with 8 bases between the two germline ends. This CDR3 is 15 amino acids long. The CDR3 region is CASSLDRATNEKLFF. For the CDR3, the DNA is TGTGCCAGCAGCTTGGACAGGGCGACTAATGAAAAACTGTTTTTT.

This clone has just one count. The V and J genes are TRBV29-1 and TRBJ2-1, with TRBD2 matching 7 bases. Per the germline V gene, CDR1 is SQVTM and CDR2 is ANQGSEA. V shed 0 bases and J 5 bases; nucleotides not matched to a gene: 7. This CDR3 region has 15 residues. The CDR3, as DNA: TGCAGCGTTGAAGATCGGGGGGTGGCAAACAATGAGCAGTTCTTC. The encoded protein is CSVEDRGVANNEQFF.

This clone is a singleton in its sample. The gene calls are TRBV10-3 and TRBJ1-2; D gene ambiguous. The germline gives CDR1 ENHRY, CDR2 SYGVKD. Between the trimmed V and J ends, which lost 0 bases and 8 bases, there was a span of 10 bases. The CDR3 contains 13 residues. The DNA of the CDR3 is TGTGCCATCAGTGAGTCGGTCCCTGCCGGCTACACCTTC. It encodes CAISESVPAGYTF.

The CDR3 region has the DNA TGTGCCTGGAGTGTCAGGGGAAACACTGAAGCTTTCTTT. Amino acids: CAWSVRGNTEAFF. The V gene is TRBV30, the J gene TRBJ1-1, with D maybe TRBD1 (6 bases). Germline values: CDR1 GTSNPN, CDR2 SVGIG (reference sequence). V was shortened by 0 bases and J by 2 bases, with 7 bases between the two germline ends. The CDR3 covers 13 residues.

CDR3 coding DNA: TGTGCCAGCTCACCACCGCCTAGCGGGGGGGAAGGTTTCTACGAGCAGTACTTC. Translated, it gives CASSPPPSGGEGFYEQYF. The chain couples TRBV18 to TRBJ2-7, with 12 bases lining up with TRBD2. The V gene end was trimmed by 0 bases and the J gene end by 3 bases; junction bases not matched to a gene: 9. The CDR3 extends over 18 amino acids. Germline CDR1 reads KGHSH; CDR2 reads LQKENI.

V usage is TRBV28 and J usage is TRBJ2-3, with D possibly TRBD1 on 5 matching bases. The germline V and J ends were trimmed by 5 bases and 4 bases, with 13 bases remaining between them. In germline, CDR1 is MDHEN, CDR2 SYDVKM. CDR3 length equals 14 residues. The CDR3 DNA is TGTGCCAGCAGTCCCCAGCAGGGCGCAGATACGCAGTATTTT. This translates into CASSPQQGADTQYF.

J is TRBJ2-5 and V is TRBV2; 7 positions match TRBD2. V was pared by 6 bases and J by 2 bases, with 9 bases of the junction left unmatched. CDR1 is SNHLY, CDR2 FYNNEI, per germline. The CDR3 runs 15 residues. CDR3 region: CASRGEAGLQETQYF. Written as DNA, the CDR3 is TGTGCCAGCAGGGGTGAAGCGGGGCTACAAGAGACCCAGTACTTC.

This clone was detected only a few times. CDR3 in DNA: TGTGCCAGCAGCCCCTCGAGACTTGAGCAGTTCTTC. It yields the protein CASSPSRLEQFF. This chain joins TRBV11-2 and TRBJ2-1; no clear D. V was cut by 5 bases and J by 9 bases, with 11 bases left in between. Germline CDR1 and CDR2: SGHAT and FQNNGV. This CDR3 is 12 amino acids long.

J is TRBJ2-6 and V is TRBV4-1; D ambiguous. Germline loops: CDR1 MGHRA, CDR2 YSYEKL. There are 17 residues in the CDR3. Trimming pared 0 bases from V and 1 base from J, leaving 10 bases between. DNA of the CDR3: TGCGCCAGCAGCCAAGATACACCTCCTTCTGGGGCCAACGTCCTGACTTTC. Encoded protein: CASSQDTPPSGANVLTF.

This clone was seen once. The rearrangement uses TRBV6-5 and TRBJ1-2, with 7 bases lining up with TRBD1. The CDR3 is 15 amino acids. V gave up 6 bases and J gave up 5 bases; unmatched junction bases: 12. Germline CDR1 is MNHEY and CDR2 is SVGAGI. The CDR3 is CASSPTHRGLYGYTF. CDR3 in DNA: TGTGCCAGCAGCCCAACCCACAGGGGACTGTATGGCTACACCTTC.

The chain links TRBV3-1 (or the pseudogene TRBV3-2) to TRBJ1-1; 8 nucleotides match TRBD1. From germline, CDR1 is LGHDT and CDR2 YNNKEL (reference sequence). V gave up 4 bases and J gave up 3 bases; unmatched junction bases: 10. CDR3 length: 16 residues. The CDR3 DNA follows: TGTGCCAGCAGCCCCCACCGACAGGGGAGGGACACTGAAGCTTTCTTT. Translation gives CASSPHRQGRDTEAFF.

The gene calls are TRBV5-1 and TRBJ2-4; D is perhaps TRBD2 (6 bases). CDR3 length: 13 residues. The V end was cut by 2 bases, the J end by 8 bases, with 11 bases between. Looked up from germline, CDR1 is SGHRS and CDR2 is YFSETQ. The DNA for the CDR3 is TGCGCCAGCAGCTTTCCGGGGGAGGACATTCAGTACTTC. Amino acids: CASSFPGEDIQYF. The whole variable domain, filled in from reference TRBV5-1 and TRBJ2-4, reads KAGVTQTPRYLIKTRGQQVTLSCSPISGHRSVSWYQQTPGQGLQFLFEYFSETQRNKGNFPGRFSGRQFSNSRSEMNVSTLELGDSALYLCASSFPGEDIQYFGAGTRLSVL.

The chain couples TRBV6-6 to TRBJ1-5; D gene uncertain. This CDR3 comprises 15 residues. Germline loops: CDR1 MNHNY, CDR2 SVGAGI (reference sequence). V was cut by 4 bases and J by 3 bases, with 13 bases left in between. The CDR3, as DNA: TGTGCCAGCAGTTCGGCCCAAAAGGTCAATCAGCCCCAGCATTTT. This sequence encodes CASSSAQKVNQPQHF.